The clone carrying this T cell receptor beta chain was recorded a few times. Its antigen remains unidentified. PCR was performed using 60 Vbeta and 13 Jbeta primers. The protocol was immunoSEQ multiplex PCR, while the TCRdb copy is restricted to in-frame clones and leaves out a portion. The table lists 150,000 to 200,000 clones, 80% to 90% of them singletons. This specimen comes from a study of cytomegalovirus exposure and HLA in healthy donors. Study-level information: Inside one of the first data releases sat around 85 million unique TCRs taken from HLA-typed donors. Study results and caveats: In a later analysis, TCR beta V- and J-gene trimming was associated with a missense DCLRE1C variant. In the analysis, some V segments, TRBV6-2 and TRBV6-3 included, were excluded as indistinguishable.

V shed 4 bases, J shed 0 bases, and the junction held 6 bases outside the gene matches. Germline-derived CDR1 and CDR2 are SGHRS and YFSETQ. The CDR3 totals 16 residues. V is TRBV5-1 and J is TRBJ1-4; 7 bases align to TRBD1. This TCR was recovered from a man aged 18 to 29 in good health and CMV-seropositive. Sequencing was carried out using PBMCs. The CDR3 loop reads CASSRGDSATNEKLFF. In DNA, the CDR3 is TGCGCCAGCAGCAGGGGGGACAGCGCAACTAATGAAAAACTGTTTTTT. Variable domain in full (rest from reference TRBV5-1 and TRBJ1-4): KAGVTQTPRYLIKTRGQQVTLSCSPISGHRSVSWYQQTPGQGLQFLFEYFSETQRNKGNFPGRFSGRQFSNSRSEMNVSTLELGDSALYLCASSRGDSATNEKLFFGSGTQLSVL.